One sample yielded the 13 T cell receptor beta chains listed below, sequenced in a study of read filtering for tumor transcriptome and immune sequencing. This library used about 360 ng RNA and molecular barcoded adaptors spanning alpha/delta and beta/gamma chains. TCRdb recomputed calls from the reads with MiXCR, one row per CDR3 protein. Among more than 45,000 distinct CDR3 sequences, approximately 13% were seen once, and the ten largest hold 16%. The source material was a population of CD138-negative cells sorted from bone marrow. The receptors here all came from a donor at least 40 years old with multiple myeloma.

On this clonotype: A single base separates this from a much larger clone, so it may be a read error. The chain joins TRBV4-2 to TRBJ1-1, with unresolved D. Germline assignment: CDR1 LGHNA and CDR2 YNFKEQ. Trimming removed 1 base at V and 1 base at J, with 7 bases between. The CDR3 is 14 residues long. CDR3 sequence (DNA): TGTGCCAGCAGCCAAGGTGGCCGGAACACTGAAGCTTTCTTT. Protein: CASSQGGRNTEAFF.

This clonotype was counted between two and nine times. This may arise from a read error, as a much more abundant clone is one base away. The J gene is TRBJ1-1, the V gene TRBV6-5, with TRBD1 identical over 7 bases. This CDR3 has 15 amino acids. CDR1 and CDR2 from the germline V gene are MNHEY and SVGAGI. CDR3 nucleotide sequence: TGTGCCAGCAGTGAAATAGGGGGCCAGAACACTGGAGCTTTCTTT. It specifies CASSEIGGQNTGAFF.

This clonotype came up many times. The chain carries TRBV6-6 and TRBJ1-5; D ambiguous. Per germline, CDR1 MNHNY and CDR2 SVGAGI (reference sequence). This CDR3 spans 12 amino acids. Trimming took 1 base from V and 5 from J, leaving 3 bases between them. The CDR3: CASSYWDQPQHF. CDR3 bases: TGTGCCAGCAGTTACTGGGATCAGCCCCAGCATTTT.

Comments on this clonotype: A read error may explain this, as a much larger clone is one base away. V gene TRBV7-9 combines with J gene TRBJ1-2; D is unclear. CDR3 length equals 12 residues. V was clipped by 11 bases and J by 3 bases, with 13 bases between them. Germline-derived CDR1 and CDR2 are SEHNR and FQNEAQ (reference sequence). The CDR3 spells CAAKWVDYGYTF. The CDR3 nucleotides are TGTGCCGCAAAGTGGGTCGACTATGGCTACACCTTC.

This clonotype was picked up many times. The chain joins TRBV3-2 to TRBJ2-2. TRBV3-2 is designated a pseudogene. The CDR3 is made up of 14 amino acids. The CDR3 DNA reads TGTGCCACCAACAAGGATGGAGCCACCGGGGAGCTGTTTTTT. Its protein is CATNKDGATGELFF.

This clonotype was found many times. The V gene is TRBV7-3, the J gene TRBJ2-1, with TRBD1 identical over 7 bases. Per germline, CDR1 SGHTA and CDR2 FQGTGA. This CDR3 contains 16 residues. V gave up 1 base and J gave up 4 bases; unmatched junction bases: 7. The CDR3 region has the DNA TGTGCCAGCAGCTTAAGGACAGGATCTACGTACAATGAGCAGTTCTTC. Encoded protein: CASSLRTGSTYNEQFF.

As regards this clonotype: A far larger clone is a single base away, which makes a read error likely. The CDR3 DNA sequence: TGTGCCAGCAGCGAGAGATCCCAGGGGGAGATTCAGTACTTC. This sequence encodes CASSERSQGEIQYF. The chain has TRBV7-8 and TRBJ2-4, with 7 bases matching TRBD1. The CDR3 loop spans 14 amino acids. Germline CDR1 and CDR2: SGHVS and FQNEAQ. J was trimmed by 10 bases and V by 5 bases; bases with no gene match: 11.

This clonotype occurred many times. This chain joins TRBV20-1 and TRBJ2-2; D remains ambiguous. Per the germline V gene, CDR1 is DFQATT and CDR2 is SNEGSKA (reference sequence). The ends were cut back, 1 base at V and 2 bases at J, with 5 bases in the middle. The length of the CDR3 is 13 residues. The CDR3 DNA follows: TGCAGTGCTAGAGCCCCTAACACCGGGGAGCTGTTTTTT. This codes for CSARAPNTGELFF.

This clonotype was detected once. This may arise from a read error, as a much more abundant clone is one base away. The chain joins TRBV5-4 to TRBJ2-2; TRBD2 matches 7 bases. Germline CDR1 SGHNT, CDR2 YYREEE (reference sequence). V lost 4 bases and J lost 6; bases outside the gene matches: 9. The CDR3 length is 15 residues. The CDR3 DNA reads TGTGCCAGCAGCCATTTGGCTAGCGGAGCCGGGGAGCTGTTTTTT. It codes for CASSHLASGAGELFF.

At least ten counts were recorded for this clonotype. V and J are TRBV7-2 and TRBJ1-6, with D hard to call. Trimming pared 5 bases from V and 0 bases from J, leaving 5 bases between. Germline V CDR1 and CDR2: SGHTA, FQGNSA. The CDR3 contains 14 residues. CDR3 protein: CASSPSSYNSPLHF. The CDR3 nucleotides are TGTGCCAGCAGCCCAAGCTCCTATAATTCACCCCTCCACTTT.

On this clonotype itself: A much larger clone lies one base from this, so it may be a read error. The conserved phenylalanine or tryptophan normally closing the CDR3 is absent here, so this likely arose from a read error. This chain connects TRBV5-1 to TRBJ1-2, with D perhaps matching TRBD1 (5 bases). This CDR3 is 13 amino acids long. Per germline, CDR1 SGHRS and CDR2 YFSETQ. The V and J ends lost 4 bases and 5 bases respectively, with 12 bases between them. The CDR3 DNA follows: TGCGCCAGCAGCCCCGGGACCGGGTATGGCTACACCCTC. Translation: CASSPGTGYGYTL.

This clonotype was recorded many times. J is TRBJ2-1 and V is TRBV29-1; D may correspond to TRBD1 or TRBD2 (5 bases each). Germline CDR1 and CDR2: SQVTM and ANQGSEA. V was clipped by 6 bases and J by 4 bases, with 10 bases between them. This CDR3 has 12 residues. As DNA, the CDR3 is TGCAGCGTCCGGGACGGGTACAATGAGCAGTTCTTC. Its translation: CSVRDGYNEQFF.

Turning to this clonotype: A read error may be the cause here, since a much bigger clone is one base away. The V gene is TRBV6-5, the J gene TRBJ2-2, with 7 nucleotides matching TRBD2. V lost 8 bases and J lost 3; bases outside the gene matches: 9. The CDR3 totals 15 residues. The germline V gene encodes CDR1 MNHEY and CDR2 SVGAGI. In DNA, the CDR3 is TGTGCCAGCGGTCTTAGCGGGCCTCACACCGGGGAGCTGTTTTTT. The encoded protein is CASGLSGPHTGELFF.